These 9 T cell receptor beta chains were all obtained from the same sample, sequenced in a study of T cell changes during pregnancy in multiple sclerosis. This table comes from immunoSEQ multiplex PCR, and its TCRdb copy is limited to in-frame clones, with some not included. The sample includes about 23,000 clones, more than 75% of them seen just once. Specimen: CD8+ T cells from peripheral blood mononuclear cells, collected before pregnancy. Receptors were obtained from a female donor with multiple sclerosis, enrolled in a pregnancy study.

The rearrangement joins TRBV7-9 to TRBJ2-7; 12 nucleotides agree with TRBD1. Germline lookup yields CDR1 SEHNR and CDR2 FQNEAQ (reference sequence). This CDR3 spans 14 amino acids. J lost 6 bases, V lost 4 bases, and 4 bases had no gene match. The CDR3 DNA reads as TGTGCCAGCAGCTCAGGGACAGGGGGCCTCGAGCAGTACTTC. Its translation is CASSSGTGGLEQYF. Drawing the rest from reference TRBV7-9 and TRBJ2-7, the complete variable domain is DTGVSQNPRHKITKRGQNVTFRCDPISEHNRLYWYRQTLGQGPEFLTYFQNEAQLEKSRLLSDRFSAERPKGSFSTLEIQRTEQGDSAMYLCASSSGTGGLEQYFGPGTRLTVT.

The chain employs TRBV5-5 and TRBJ2-7, with no clear D. CDR1 and CDR2 (germline): SGHKS, YYEKEE (reference sequence). This CDR3 has 14 residues. V was trimmed by 0 bases and J by 4 bases, leaving 11 bases between them. Written as DNA, the CDR3 is TGTGCCAGCAGCTTGGACAGTGTGCAATACGAGCAGTACTTC. This gives the protein CASSLDSVQYEQYF.

The chain is built from TRBV7-2 and TRBJ1-3; 7 positions agree with TRBD1. V lost 5 bases, J lost 0 bases, and 10 bases stayed unmatched. This CDR3 contains 17 residues. Germline values: CDR1 SGHTA, CDR2 FQGNSA. CDR3 protein: CASSLPGGGSSGNTIYF. The CDR3, as DNA: TGTGCCAGCAGCCTCCCGGGAGGGGGCAGCTCTGGAAACACCATATATTTT.

The chain couples TRBV4-1 to TRBJ1-5, with TRBD1 matching 7 bases. CDR1 is MGHRA, CDR2 YSYEKL, per germline. J was trimmed by 0 bases and V by 3 bases; bases with no gene match: 8. The CDR3 runs 17 residues. This CDR3 is CASSHPQGGYSNQPQHF. In nucleotides, the CDR3 is TGCGCCAGCAGCCACCCCCAGGGGGGTTATAGCAATCAGCCCCAGCATTTT.

The gene calls are TRBV28 and TRBJ1-2, with D unresolved. V lost 3 bases to trimming and J lost 4 bases, with 15 bases between them. Looked up from germline, CDR1 is MDHEN and CDR2 is SYDVKM. The length of the CDR3 is 15 residues. The DNA of the CDR3 is TGTGCCAGCAGTTTGTGGGCGGAGGTTGTCTATGGCTACACCTTC. Translation: CASSLWAEVVYGYTF.

This clone appeared a few times. The V and J genes are TRBV27 and TRBJ2-1; TRBD2 aligns across 8 bases. This CDR3 spans 15 amino acids. Germline V CDR1 and CDR2: MNHEY, SMNVEV (reference sequence). The junction had 8 bases not matched to a gene; V was cut back by 2 bases and J by 8 bases. This CDR3 is CASSLRIAGMDEQFF. CDR3 bases: TGTGCCAGCAGTTTACGAATAGCGGGAATGGATGAGCAGTTCTTC.

The chain recombines TRBV27 with TRBJ2-7, with 11 bases matching TRBD2. V shed 7 bases and J 4 bases; nucleotides not matched to a gene: 6. This CDR3 comprises 14 residues. The germline V gene encodes CDR1 MNHEY and CDR2 SMNVEV (reference sequence). The CDR3 here is CASNPTSGSYEQYF. The CDR3 DNA reads as TGTGCCAGCAACCCAACTAGCGGGAGTTACGAGCAGTACTTC.

The chain has TRBV4-3 and TRBJ2-5; D may be TRBD2 (5 bases). The J call may not be correct, given that the DNA end is closer to TRBJ2-7. The CDR3 extends over 14 amino acids. Germline assignment: CDR1 LGHNA and CDR2 YSLEER. The CDR3 sequence: CASSPADASYEQYF. DNA for the CDR3: TGCGCCAGCAGCCCAGCGGACGCCTCCTACGAGCAGTACTTC.

J is TRBJ1-1 and V is TRBV28; the D is unclear. V lost 2 bases and J 5 bases, leaving 9 bases between the germline ends. The CDR3 covers 13 residues. Germline loops: CDR1 MDHEN, CDR2 SYDVKM. The CDR3 DNA follows: TGTGCCAGCAGTTTACGTACTCGGACTGAAGCTTTCTTT. This codes for CASSLRTRTEAFF.